These 22 T cell receptor beta chains share one sample of origin, sequenced in a study of CD8 T cells in Susac syndrome. With random hexamers, roughly 0.45 to 1 ug RNA was reverse transcribed. In TCRdb, the immunoSEQ multiplex PCR reads were re-called with MiXCR into one record per CDR3 protein. The table shows about 180,000 distinct CDR3 sequences, with approximately 94% occurring only once. Sequencing was done on a sample of CD4+ T cells from PBMCs. These receptors came from a human donor with Susac syndrome.

This clonotype appeared once. The chain employs TRBV5-4 and TRBJ2-3, with TRBD1 identical over 10 bases. The junction had 6 bases not matched to a gene; V was cut back by 4 bases and J by 1 base. CDR1 and CDR2 from the germline V gene are SGHNT and YYREEE (reference sequence). CDR3 size: 16 residues. For the CDR3, the DNA is TGTGCCAGCAGCGCCGACAGGGGGCCCCGCACAGATACGCAGTATTTT. Translation: CASSADRGPRTDTQYF. Together with reference TRBV5-4 and TRBJ2-3, the CDR3 gives the full variable domain: ETGVTQSPTHLIKTRGQQVTLRCSSQSGHNTVSWYQQALGQGPQFIFQYYREEENGRGNFPPRFSGLQFPNYSSELNVNALELDDSALYLCASSADRGPRTDTQYFGPGTRLTVL.

The chain has TRBV15 and TRBJ2-2; D uncertain. The CDR3 runs 14 residues. Germline assignment: CDR1 LNHNV and CDR2 YYDKDF (reference sequence). The V end was cut by 7 bases, the J end by 0 bases, with 9 bases between. Here the CDR3 reads CATTAHSNTGELFF. The CDR3 DNA follows: TGTGCCACCACGGCACACTCGAACACCGGGGAGCTGTTTTTT. The entire variable domain, with the rest obtained from reference TRBV15 and TRBJ2-2, is as follows: DAMVIQNPRYQVTQFGKPVTLSCSQTLNHNVMYWYQQKSSQAPKLLFHYYDKDFNNEADTPDNFQSRRPNTSFCFLDIRSPGLGDTAMYLCATTAHSNTGELFFGEGSRLTVL.

The genes are TRBV5-6 and TRBJ2-2, with 9 bases aligning to TRBD1. This CDR3 is built from 15 residues. Looked up from germline, CDR1 is SGHDT and CDR2 is YYEEEE. Germline trimming cut 4 bases from V and 3 bases from J; bases unmatched to any gene: 4. This CDR3 is CASSRTGGHTGELFF. CDR3 nucleotide sequence: TGTGCCAGCAGCCGAACAGGGGGCCACACCGGGGAGCTGTTTTTT. Together with reference TRBV5-6 and TRBJ2-2, the CDR3 gives the full variable domain: DAGVTQSPTHLIKTRGQQVTLRCSPKSGHDTVSWYQQALGQGPQFIFQYYEEEERQRGNFPDRFSGHQFPNYSSELNVNALLLGDSALYLCASSRTGGHTGELFFGEGSRLTVL.

The rearrangement uses TRBV7-2 and TRBJ1-6, with D possibly TRBD1 on 6 matching bases. V shed 0 bases and J shed 0 bases, with 9 bases lying between them. Germline values: CDR1 SGHTA, CDR2 FQGNSA. The CDR3 loop spans 17 amino acids. The CDR3 loop reads CASSLAGGSSYNSPLHF. The CDR3 region has the DNA TGTGCCAGCAGCTTAGCAGGGGGTAGCTCCTATAATTCACCCCTCCACTTT. Filled out from reference TRBV7-2 and TRBJ1-6, the complete variable domain reads GAGVSQSPSNKVTEKGKDVELRCDPISGHTALYWYRQSLGQGLEFLIYFQGNSAPDKSGLPSDRFSAERTGGSVSTLTIQRTQQEDSAVYLCASSLAGGSSYNSPLHFGNGTRLTVT.

The V gene is TRBV2, the J gene TRBJ2-1; D is unresolved. The V end lost 4 bases, the J end lost 4 bases, and 5 bases lay between the germline ends. CDR1 is SNHLY and CDR2 is FYNNEI in the germline V gene. The length of the CDR3 is 12 residues. DNA of the CDR3: TGTGCCAGCAGTGGGGTGTACAATGAGCAGTTCTTC. Protein product: CASSGVYNEQFF.

The genes are TRBV24-1 and TRBJ2-5; 10 bases fit TRBD1. V trimming: 3 bases; J trimming: 6 bases; junction bases outside the gene matches: 3. This CDR3 spans 14 amino acids. The V gene's germline CDR1 is KGHDR and CDR2 SFDVKD. CDR3 bases: TGTGCCACCAGTGATGGACAGGGGGGGAAGACCCAGTACTTC. It yields the protein CATSDGQGGKTQYF.

V is TRBV30 and J is TRBJ1-1, with unresolved D. Germline CDR1 is GTSNPN and CDR2 is SVGIG (reference sequence). CDR3 length: 13 amino acids. Between the trimmed V and J ends, which lost 1 base and 2 bases, there was a span of 8 bases. In DNA, the CDR3 is TGTGCCTGGAGTGAGGGCAGAAACACTGAAGCTTTCTTT. This codes for CAWSEGRNTEAFF.

This sequence joins TRBV5-1 and TRBJ2-3, with D unclear. The germline V gene encodes CDR1 SGHRS and CDR2 YFSETQ. This CDR3 has 13 residues. V gave up 2 bases and J gave up 4 bases, with 8 bases separating them. The CDR3 sequence: CASSLASPDTQYF. In DNA, the CDR3 is TGCGCCAGCAGCTTAGCTAGTCCAGATACGCAGTATTTT. The full variable domain, in which reference TRBV5-1 and TRBJ2-3 provide the parts outside the CDR3, is KAGVTQTPRYLIKTRGQQVTLSCSPISGHRSVSWYQQTPGQGLQFLFEYFSETQRNKGNFPGRFSGRQFSNSRSEMNVSTLELGDSALYLCASSLASPDTQYFGPGTRLTVL.

The genes are TRBV20-1 and TRBJ1-4; possibly TRBD1 for D (6 bases). This CDR3 region has 15 residues. V was shortened by 0 bases and J by 4 bases, with 12 bases between the two germline ends. Germline CDR1 and CDR2: DFQATT and SNEGSKA (reference sequence). As DNA, the CDR3 is TGCAGTGCTAGAGATCTGCAGGGGCATAATGAAAAACTGTTTTTT. Its translation is CSARDLQGHNEKLFF.

This rearrangement joins TRBV13 to TRBJ2-7, with 11 bases lining up with TRBD1. The V and J ends lost 5 bases and 7 bases, in that order; junction bases with no gene match: 10. CDR1 and CDR2 from the germline V gene are PRHDT and FYEKMQ (reference sequence). The CDR3 extends over 15 amino acids. CDR3 coding DNA: TGTGCCAGCAGCCTACCGGGACAGGGGGGTAATGAGCAGTACTTC. Translated, it gives CASSLPGQGGNEQYF.

This chain joins TRBV4-3 and TRBJ2-2, with TRBD2 identical over 12 bases. V gave up 0 bases and J gave up 7 bases; unmatched junction bases: 9. The germline CDR1 and CDR2 sequences are LGHNA and YSLEER. The CDR3 is 18 amino acids. The CDR3 DNA reads TGCGCCAGCAGCCAAGATGCTAGCGGGGGGGCCAAGGGCGGGGAGCTGTTTTTT. Encoded protein: CASSQDASGGAKGGELFF.

The genes are TRBV9 and TRBJ2-1; TRBD1 matches 12 bases. The ends lost 0 bases at V and 7 bases at J; junction bases unmatched: 11. Germline V gives CDR1 SGDLS, CDR2 YYNGEE. The CDR3 extends over 18 amino acids. CDR3 bases: TGTGCCAGCAGCGTAGGCGTGAGGCGGGACAGGGGGCCAAATGAGCAGTTCTTC. This sequence encodes CASSVGVRRDRGPNEQFF.

This chain links TRBV2 with TRBJ1-4; D is ambiguous. The V end was cut by 1 base, the J end by 2 bases, with 5 bases between. The germline CDR1 and CDR2 sequences are SNHLY and FYNNEI. The length of the CDR3 is 14 residues. CDR3 amino acids: CASSEGWTNEKLFF. For the CDR3, the DNA is TGTGCCAGCAGTGAAGGGTGGACTAATGAAAAACTGTTTTTT.

This chain uses TRBV18 with TRBJ2-3; 9 bases are a match to TRBD1. In germline, CDR1 is KGHSH, CDR2 LQKENI. V trimming: 5 bases; J trimming: 2 bases; junction bases outside the gene matches: 11. The CDR3 loop spans 17 amino acids. The CDR3 sequence: CASSASPGTGLTDTQYF. CDR3 bases: TGTGCCAGCTCAGCCTCCCCCGGGACAGGGCTCACAGATACGCAGTATTTT.

V gene TRBV7-9 combines with J gene TRBJ2-7; D is unresolved. V lost 5 bases, J lost 2 bases, and 13 bases lay in between. From germline, CDR1 is SEHNR and CDR2 FQNEAQ (reference sequence). This CDR3 is built from 14 residues. The CDR3 protein is CASSTTGRTYEQYF. CDR3 bases: TGTGCCAGCAGCACTACCGGACGGACCTACGAGCAGTACTTC.

This chain joins TRBV12-3 or TRBV12-4 and TRBJ2-1; maybe TRBD2 (5 bases). CDR3 length: 13 residues. V lost 4 bases, J lost 6 bases, and 10 bases lay in between. DNA for the CDR3: TGTGCCAGCAGTTGGGAGTGGGGCAATGAGCAGTTCTTC. Translation gives CASSWEWGNEQFF.

Regarding this clonotype: The DNA is omitted, as the CDR3 cannot be located on it reliably, and the CDR3 follows TCRdb's listing. The J gene is TRBJ2-2, the V gene TRBV6-5; no DNA check was done on the table's D call, TRBD2. Termini included, the CDR3 measures 17 amino acids. The germline V gene encodes CDR1 MNHEY and CDR2 SVGAGI. CDR3 loop: CASSSRGGSRRAGELFF.

The V call is TRBV29-1, the J call TRBJ1-2; 10 positions agree with TRBD1. The J segment lost 2 bases and the V segment lost 4 bases, leaving 10 bases of the junction unmatched. The CDR3 is made up of 16 amino acids. Germline V CDR1 and CDR2: SQVTM, ANQGSEA. CDR3 sequence (DNA): TGCAGCGTTGGGGGACAGGGGATGGGGAGGAACTATGGCTACACCTTC. Translated, it gives CSVGGQGMGRNYGYTF.

J is TRBJ1-2 and V is TRBV28; D not resolved. Trimming left V 2 bases short and J 2 bases short, with 12 bases between. CDR3 length: 15 amino acids. CDR1 and CDR2 (germline): MDHEN, SYDVKM. The CDR3 is CASSLPWGYNYGYTF. CDR3 in DNA: TGTGCCAGCAGTTTACCATGGGGTTACAACTATGGCTACACCTTC.

V and J are TRBV3-1 and TRBJ1-5; TRBD1 matches 8 bases. CDR1 is LGHDT and CDR2 is YNNKEL in the germline V gene (reference sequence). This CDR3 has 14 amino acids. With V trimmed by 4 bases and J by 9 bases, 8 bases remained unmatched. CDR3 amino acids: CASSPGQGVGPQHF. Written as DNA, the CDR3 is TGTGCCAGCAGCCCCGGACAGGGAGTCGGGCCCCAGCATTTT.

The gene calls are TRBV7-3 and TRBJ1-2; TRBD1 aligns across 9 bases. Germline loops: CDR1 SGHTA, CDR2 FQGTGA. The junction had 3 bases not matched to a gene; V was cut back by 0 bases and J by 7 bases. The CDR3 covers 14 residues. DNA of the CDR3: TGTGCCAGCAGCTTAACGGACAGGGGAAGTGGCTACACCTTC. Its protein product is CASSLTDRGSGYTF.

The chain has TRBV29-1 and TRBJ1-1; 8 bases map to TRBD1. The junction had 4 bases not matched to a gene; V was cut back by 7 bases and J by 3 bases. This CDR3 region has 12 residues. Germline CDR1 and CDR2: SQVTM and ANQGSEA. In DNA, the CDR3 is TGCAGCGGGAACAGGGGGGACACTGAAGCTTTCTTT. Translated, it gives CSGNRGDTEAFF.